This entry lists 8 T cell receptor beta chains sequenced from one sample in a study of Ad26.COV2.S vaccination and SARS-CoV-2 variants. Treatment defined: some 20 received Ad26.COV2.S at low or high dose, single or two shots; five or six received placebo; per-sample allocation not given. Each sample was drawn 63 days after the first injection (of vaccine or placebo). The repertoire was sequenced with immunoSEQ multiplex PCR; TCRdb's copy has only in-frame clones and lacks some. The sample lists approximately 450,000 clones; over 75% were seen once. The sample consisted of peripheral blood, taken in a trial of Ad26.COV2.S vaccine versus placebo. These receptors all come from a person between 18 and 60 years old who received the Ad26.COV2.S COVID-19 vaccine or a placebo.

This chain connects TRBV3-1 (or the pseudogene TRBV3-2) to TRBJ2-2; D not certain. The germline V and J ends were trimmed by 3 bases and 0 bases, with 14 bases remaining between them. This CDR3 spans 17 amino acids. CDR1 is LGHDT, CDR2 YNNKEL, per germline (reference sequence). CDR3 sequence: CASSHFGLRTNTGELFF. The CDR3, as DNA: TGTGCCAGCAGCCACTTCGGGCTTAGAACGAACACCGGGGAGCTGTTTTTT.

For the CDR3, the DNA is TGCGCCAGCAGCCAAGCCCTGACTGAGGACGGGGAGCTGTTTTTT. It specifies CASSQALTEDGELFF. The V and J genes are TRBV4-3 and TRBJ2-2; D unclear. CDR3 length: 15 residues. Trimming took 1 base from V and 7 from J, leaving 13 bases between them. CDR1 and CDR2 (germline): LGHNA, YSLEER.

V usage is TRBV5-5 and J usage is TRBJ1-4, with 9 bases aligning to TRBD1. V was clipped by 1 base and J by 7 bases; unmatched bases: 5. CDR3 size: 15 residues. CDR1 and CDR2 (germline): SGHKS, YYEKEE (reference sequence). As DNA, the CDR3 is TGTGCCAGCAGCTTGTTTGGGGACAGGGCTGAAAAACTGTTTTTT. It codes for CASSLFGDRAEKLFF.

This rearrangement joins TRBV5-6 to TRBJ2-2; 11 positions agree with TRBD1. The CDR3 extends over 18 amino acids. The J segment lost 8 bases and the V segment lost 0 bases, leaving 12 bases of the junction unmatched. Germline V lookup: CDR1 SGHDT, CDR2 YYEEEE. The CDR3 is CASSLAPGQGGPRGELFF. The CDR3 DNA sequence: TGTGCCAGCAGCTTGGCCCCGGGACAGGGGGGCCCTAGGGGGGAGCTGTTTTTT.

CDR3 bases: TGCAGCGTTGACCGAGGGCCCTACTATGGCTACACCTTC. As protein: CSVDRGPYYGYTF. The chain links TRBV29-1 to TRBJ1-2; D not resolved. Germline loops: CDR1 SQVTM, CDR2 ANQGSEA. The CDR3 extends over 13 amino acids. V lost 3 bases to trimming and J lost 3 bases, with 11 bases between them.

The V and J genes are TRBV24-1 and TRBJ2-3; the D gene is possibly TRBD2 (5 bases). The CDR3 contains 16 residues. The germline CDR1 and CDR2 sequences are KGHDR and SFDVKD. Trimming left V 0 bases short and J 2 bases short, with 11 bases between. CDR3 bases: TGTGCCACCAGTGATTTGCACGGGAAGGACACAGATACGCAGTATTTT. Its protein is CATSDLHGKDTDTQYF.

This sequence joins TRBV30 and TRBJ1-1, with 7 bases identical to TRBD1. CDR3 length: 13 residues. CDR1 is GTSNPN, CDR2 SVGIG, per germline (reference sequence). Trimming removed 3 bases from V and 1 base from J; junction bases left unmatched: 2. This CDR3 is CAWRAGGNTEAFF. DNA for the CDR3: TGTGCCTGGAGGGCAGGGGGGAACACTGAAGCTTTCTTT.

The V gene is TRBV7-8, the J gene TRBJ1-1; TRBD1 agrees at 8 bases. The CDR3 sequence is 15 residues long. J gave up 4 bases and V 3 bases, and 7 bases lay outside the gene matches. Germline CDR1 reads SGHVS; CDR2 reads FQNEAQ. This CDR3 is CASSFMRTGSTEAFF. The CDR3 DNA reads as TGTGCCAGCAGCTTTATGAGGACAGGGAGCACTGAAGCTTTCTTT.